These 23 T cell receptor beta chains were all obtained from the same sample, sequenced in a study of OX40 agonist ivuxolimab in advanced cancers. Sequencing was performed with immunoSEQ multiplex PCR; in TCRdb, only in-frame clones are kept and a portion is missing. This table has roughly 56,000 clones, nearly 85% appearing once. The sequenced sample was CD4+ or CD8+ T cells sorted from blood, obtained in a trial of the OX40 agonist ivuxolimab. These TCRs come from an adult with an advanced solid tumor such as melanoma, head and neck, liver or kidney cancer.

The gene calls are TRBV27 and TRBJ1-2, with TRBD1 identical over 7 bases. The CDR3 covers 14 residues. V was pared by 6 bases and J by 0 bases, with 4 bases of the junction left unmatched. Germline CDR1 MNHEY, CDR2 SMNVEV (reference sequence). This CDR3 reads CASRGTDPNYGYTF. The CDR3 DNA is TGTGCCAGCAGGGGGACAGACCCTAACTATGGCTACACCTTC.

The chain links TRBV7-3 to TRBJ2-2; 7 nucleotides align to TRBD1. Germline V gene sequence: CDR1 SGHTA, CDR2 FQGTGA. V dropped 5 bases and J dropped 4; count of bases not matched to a gene: 7. This CDR3 is 15 amino acids long. The chain's CDR3 is CASSHRQGGTGELFF. The CDR3 DNA reads as TGTGCCAGCAGCCACCGACAGGGCGGCACCGGGGAGCTGTTTTTT.

V gene TRBV7-2 combines with J gene TRBJ1-5; 8 bases are shared with TRBD1. CDR1 and CDR2 from the germline V gene are SGHTA and FQGNSA. Losses at the gene ends were 4 bases for V and 5 bases for J; bases not matched to a gene: 10. The CDR3 is 16 residues long. Here the CDR3 DNA reads TGTGCCAGCAGCTCGGCAGGGGGCAAGGGGGATCAGCCCCAGCATTTT. It codes for CASSSAGGKGDQPQHF.

In its sample, this clone was seen a few times. The chain links TRBV4-1 to TRBJ2-7; D remains unclear. V lost 2 bases and J lost 6, with 14 bases in between. The length of the CDR3 is 14 residues. The germline gives CDR1 MGHRA, CDR2 YSYEKL. CDR3 in amino acids: CASSQFGSPPEQYF. The CDR3 region has the DNA TGCGCCAGCAGCCAATTTGGCTCCCCTCCCGAGCAGTACTTC.

This clone has a handful of counts. The chain employs TRBV4-3 and TRBJ2-3, with 15 bases matching TRBD2. J lost 7 bases, V lost 3 bases, and 5 bases had no gene match. The CDR3 is 16 amino acids. Germline assignment: CDR1 LGHNA and CDR2 YSLEER. The CDR3, as DNA: TGCGCCAGCAGCCAGGGGACTAGCGGGGGGCTAAATACGCAGTATTTT. This translates into CASSQGTSGGLNTQYF.

The V call is TRBV19, the J call TRBJ1-5; TRBD1 is a possible D gene (5 bases). CDR3 length: 14 residues. From germline, CDR1 is LNHDA and CDR2 SQIVND (reference sequence). V dropped 10 bases and J dropped 4 bases, with 17 bases sitting between them. CDR3 bases: TGTGCCACCGACCGGGCAGGGAATAATCAGCCCCAGCATTTT. This codes for CATDRAGNNQPQHF.

The rearrangement links TRBV18 to TRBJ2-5; TRBD2 matches at 10 bases. Germline loops: CDR1 KGHSH, CDR2 LQKENI. CDR3 length: 16 residues. J gave up 5 bases and V 0 bases, and 6 bases lay outside the gene matches. CDR3 sequence reads: CASSPPSGGIAETQYF. CDR3 DNA sequence: TGTGCCAGCTCACCACCTAGCGGGGGGATTGCGGAGACCCAGTACTTC.

This rearrangement joins TRBV10-1 to TRBJ2-3; tentatively, D is TRBD1 or TRBD2 (5 bases each). The CDR3 is 17 residues long. Germline V gene sequence: CDR1 WNHNN, CDR2 SYGVQD (reference sequence). With 7 bases removed from V and 0 bases from J, the gap between germline ends came to 20 bases. This CDR3 reads CASTPTHGDPSTDTQYF. The CDR3 coding sequence is TGCGCCAGCACCCCTACCCACGGGGACCCTAGCACAGATACGCAGTATTTT.

This chain links TRBV19 with TRBJ1-6, with no clear D. The germline V gene encodes CDR1 LNHDA and CDR2 SQIVND (reference sequence). This CDR3 region has 15 residues. Trimming cost V 2 bases and J 10 bases, with 15 bases left between them. The chain's CDR3 is CASSILERQLSPLHF. The DNA of the CDR3 is TGTGCCAGTAGTATATTAGAGAGACAACTGTCACCCCTCCACTTT.

The chain recombines TRBV9 with TRBJ1-1, with D uncertain. CDR1 and CDR2 (germline): SGDLS, YYNGEE. V was pared by 5 bases and J by 2 bases, with 16 bases between. The CDR3 extends over 15 amino acids. The CDR3 nucleotides read TGTGCCAGCAGACCGGGTCAATCCATAAACACTGAAGCTTTCTTT. Translating gives CASRPGQSINTEAFF.

The rearrangement links TRBV18 to TRBJ1-1, with D possibly TRBD1 on 5 matching bases. Germline CDR1 KGHSH, CDR2 LQKENI. V lost 3 bases and J lost 4, with 9 bases in between. The CDR3 has 13 amino acids. The CDR3 nucleotides are TGTGCCAGCTCACCCGGGACGGCCACTGAAGCTTTCTTT. This codes for CASSPGTATEAFF.

This clone was observed a few times. V and J are TRBV30 and TRBJ2-1; D is perhaps TRBD1 (6 bases). Trimming stripped 3 bases from V and 10 bases from J, with 22 bases between. Germline V gene lookup returns CDR1 GTSNPN and CDR2 SVGIG (reference sequence). This CDR3 has 15 amino acids. This CDR3 reads CAWRVIQGIGKEQFF. DNA of the CDR3: TGTGCCTGGAGGGTCATACAGGGAATTGGGAAAGAGCAGTTCTTC. The full variable domain, rest sourced from reference TRBV30 and TRBJ2-1, is SQTIHQWPATLVQPVGSPLSLECTVEGTSNPNLYWYRQAAGRGLQLLFYSVGIGQISSEVPQNLSASRPQDRQFILSSKKLLLSDSGFYLCAWRVIQGIGKEQFFGPGTRLTVL.

The rearrangement joins TRBV28 to TRBJ1-2, with D hard to call. Deletions cut 2 bases from V and 2 bases from J, with 3 bases between. CDR1 and CDR2 (germline): MDHEN, SYDVKM. The CDR3 consists of 12 residues. Here the CDR3 reads CASSLQNYGYTF. CDR3 in DNA: TGTGCCAGCAGTTTACAAAACTATGGCTACACCTTC.

The table lists this clone with a count of one. The chain combines TRBV29-1 with TRBJ1-1; the D gene is possibly TRBD1 (6 bases). V lost 6 bases, J lost 0 bases, and 14 bases lay in between. CDR1 is SQVTM, CDR2 ANQGSEA, per germline. The CDR3 is 14 residues long. The CDR3 sequence is CSVQGWRLNTEAFF. The CDR3 nucleotides are TGCAGCGTCCAGGGGTGGAGACTGAACACTGAAGCTTTCTTT.

The chain combines TRBV4-1 with TRBJ1-4; the D gene is possibly TRBD1 (5 bases). The V and J ends lost 8 bases and 7 bases respectively, with 17 bases between them. This CDR3 spans 14 amino acids. CDR1 is MGHRA and CDR2 is YSYEKL in the germline V gene. The CDR3 DNA sequence: TGCGCCAGCCGCGTACAGGTACTGGCTGAAAAACTGTTTTTT. It codes for CASRVQVLAEKLFF.

V gene TRBV7-3 combines with J gene TRBJ2-3, with TRBD2 matching 8 bases. CDR3 length: 16 amino acids. V gave up 5 bases and J gave up 3 bases; unmatched junction bases: 10. CDR1 and CDR2 from the germline V gene are SGHTA and FQGTGA. Written as DNA, the CDR3 is TGTGCCAGCAGCCAATCCCATAGCGGGAATACAGATACGCAGTATTTT. Its protein product is CASSQSHSGNTDTQYF.

The chain links TRBV10-3 to TRBJ2-3; perhaps TRBD1 as D (6 bases). Germline CDR1 ENHRY, CDR2 SYGVKD. V gave up 11 bases and J gave up 0 bases, with 18 bases separating them. CDR3 size: 15 residues. The CDR3 DNA is TGTGCCGCAGGGGACCGGGACGGTAGCACAGATACGCAGTATTTT. Amino acid sequence: CAAGDRDGSTDTQYF.

The sample holds a few counts of this clone. This chain connects TRBV30 to TRBJ2-7; perhaps TRBD1 as D (5 bases). The CDR3 is 12 residues long. Trimming stripped 1 base from V and 5 bases from J, with 9 bases between. Germline CDR1 is GTSNPN and CDR2 is SVGIG (reference sequence). The CDR3 DNA follows: TGTGCCTGGAGTGGGGGCGCGGACGAGCAGTACTTC. Translation gives CAWSGGADEQYF.

The genes are TRBV19 and TRBJ2-3; D gene uncertain. The V and J ends lost 2 bases and 5 bases respectively, with 8 bases between them. The CDR3 is 13 residues long. CDR1 and CDR2 (germline): LNHDA, SQIVND (reference sequence). In DNA form, the CDR3 reads TGTGCCAGTAGTATAAATATGGGAGATACGCAGTATTTT. Translating gives CASSINMGDTQYF.

The CDR3 spells CASSLAAGLAYEQYF. DNA for the CDR3: TGTGCCAGCAGCTTAGCCGCGGGACTAGCCTACGAGCAGTACTTC. The rearrangement joins TRBV7-2 to TRBJ2-7; TRBD2 aligns across 8 bases. Germline values: CDR1 SGHTA, CDR2 FQGNSA. The CDR3 has 15 residues. V gave up 0 bases and J gave up 2 bases; unmatched junction bases: 3. Drawing the rest from reference TRBV7-2 and TRBJ2-7, the complete variable domain is GAGVSQSPSNKVTEKGKDVELRCDPISGHTALYWYRQSLGQGLEFLIYFQGNSAPDKSGLPSDRFSAERTGGSVSTLTIQRTQQEDSAVYLCASSLAAGLAYEQYFGPGTRLTVT.

This clone was seen at least ten times. The chain combines TRBV10-3 with TRBJ1-2; D is unclear. Trimming took off 3 bases at V and 4 bases at J, with 9 bases between the two ends. The CDR3 is 13 amino acids. Germline V gene data show CDR1 as ENHRY and CDR2 as SYGVKD. The CDR3 coding sequence is TGTGCCATCAGTGAAGGCGTTTTCTATGGCTACACCTTC. Encoded protein: CAISEGVFYGYTF.

The chain recombines TRBV11-3 with TRBJ2-3; 9 bases are a match to TRBD2. CDR1 and CDR2 (germline): SGHNT, YENEEA. Trimming took 1 base from V and 1 from J; bases not matched to a gene: 9. The length of the CDR3 is 18 residues. The chain's CDR3 is CASSLGPASGAGTDTQYF. DNA of the CDR3: TGTGCCAGCAGCTTAGGCCCCGCTAGCGGGGCTGGCACAGATACGCAGTATTTT.

The V call is TRBV10-3, the J call TRBJ1-1; D might be TRBD1 (5 bases). CDR3 size: 13 residues. Germline V gene sequence: CDR1 ENHRY, CDR2 SYGVKD. Trimming removed 11 bases from V and 0 bases from J, with 13 bases in between. The CDR3 region is CAVTQGLNTEAFF. The DNA for the CDR3 is TGTGCCGTAACTCAGGGATTGAACACTGAAGCTTTCTTT.